Following are 14 T cell receptor beta chains from one sample sequenced in a study of T cells in Graves' hyperthyroidism and ophthalmopathy. There were TCR beta CDR3 regions amplified from RNA transcripts. HTBI primers were used for first-round RT-PCR of the TCR CDR3. TCRdb reanalysed the multiplex PCR reads using MiXCR and keeps one entry per CDR3 protein. The top ten hold over 25% of the sample, which has around 260,000 distinct CDR3 sequences, approximately 26% seen once. Input material: blood. The receptors were sampled from a man aged 40-55 years with Graves' hyperthyroidism that later progressed to Graves' ophthalmopathy.

This clonotype was found many times. The chain has TRBV7-3 and TRBJ2-5, with 7 bases fitting TRBD2. The CDR3 is 13 residues long. Per the germline V gene, CDR1 is SGHTA and CDR2 is FQGTGA. J gave up 4 bases and V 5 bases, and 4 bases lay outside the gene matches. CDR3 in DNA: TGTGCCAGCAGCCTCGGACTAGGAGAGACCCAGTACTTC. It translates to CASSLGLGETQYF.

This sequence joins TRBV20-1 and TRBJ2-6; TRBD1 agrees at 7 bases. The CDR3 contains 18 residues. Germline CDR1 and CDR2: DFQATT and SNEGSKA (reference sequence). The V and J ends lost 3 bases and 0 bases, in that order; junction bases with no gene match: 11. CDR3 region: CSARSRDSLPSGANVLTF. The CDR3 DNA is TGCAGTGCTAGGTCCCGGGACAGCCTTCCCTCTGGGGCCAACGTCCTGACTTTC.

In its sample, this clonotype was seen many times. This rearrangement joins TRBV7-8 to TRBJ2-7; D gene uncertain. The germline gives CDR1 SGHVS, CDR2 FQNEAQ. V was clipped by 1 base and J by 6 bases, with 7 bases between them. This CDR3 contains 12 residues. The CDR3 DNA follows: TGTGCCAGCAGCTTAGAGGATGGCGAGCAGTACTTC. Protein: CASSLEDGEQYF. The full variable domain, its missing parts supplied by reference TRBV7-8 and TRBJ2-7, is GAGVSQSPRYKVAKRGQDVALRCDPISGHVSLFWYQQALGQGPEFLTYFQNEAQLDKSGLPSDRFFAERPEGSVSTLKIQRTQQEDSAVYLCASSLEDGEQYFGPGTRLTVT.

In its sample, this clonotype was seen many times. CDR3 residues: CASSFLPSTGDAFF. The DNA of the CDR3 is TGTGCCAGCAGCTTTCTTCCCTCGACGGGTGACGCTTTCTTT. The V gene is TRBV11-2, the J gene TRBJ1-1; no clear D. V lost 3 bases, J lost 11 bases, and 19 bases lay in between. The CDR3 is 14 residues long. CDR1 is SGHAT, CDR2 FQNNGV, per germline.

This clonotype was detected ten times or more. This chain uses TRBV2 with TRBJ1-1, with D unresolved. CDR3 size: 14 residues. Germline V lookup: CDR1 SNHLY, CDR2 FYNNEI. The V end was cut by 7 bases, the J end by 5 bases, with 17 bases between. CDR3 in DNA: TGTGCCAGCACCATGGATCCCCCTGGGACTGAAGCTTTCTTT. This codes for CASTMDPPGTEAFF.

This clonotype was detected ten times or more. The chain joins TRBV5-1 to TRBJ2-5; perhaps TRBD2 as D (7 bases). Trimming cost V 1 base and J 1 base, with 11 bases left between them. Germline CDR1 is SGHRS and CDR2 is YFSETQ. The CDR3 covers 15 residues. The CDR3 DNA sequence: TGCGCCAGCAGCTTGACGGCGGGGGCCCAAGAGACCCAGTACTTC. This codes for CASSLTAGAQETQYF.

The table lists this clonotype with many counts. J is TRBJ1-1 and V is TRBV6-4, with unresolved D. The CDR3 has 14 amino acids. CDR1 MRHNA and CDR2 SNTAGT come from the germline V gene. The ends were cut back, 6 bases at V and 3 bases at J, with 14 bases in the middle. CDR3 region: CASRIGVDYTEAFF. CDR3 DNA: TGTGCCAGCAGGATTGGGGTTGATTACACTGAAGCTTTCTTT.

The chain has TRBV20-1 and TRBJ2-7; no reliable D call. This CDR3 has 14 amino acids. Germline V CDR1 and CDR2: DFQATT, SNEGSKA (reference sequence). The ends were cut back, 3 bases at V and 2 bases at J, with 14 bases in the middle. CDR3 DNA: TGCAGTGCTAGGCCTGCTCCAGAGCCCTACGAGCAGTACTTC. This codes for CSARPAPEPYEQYF.

This clonotype was recorded many times. The J gene is TRBJ1-5, the V gene TRBV2; unclear D gene. Germline CDR1 is SNHLY and CDR2 is FYNNEI. The CDR3 covers 13 residues. Trimming removed 2 bases at V and 7 bases at J, with 9 bases between. CDR3 DNA: TGTGCCAGCAGTGAATCCGAAAACCAGCCCCAGCATTTT. This encodes CASSESENQPQHF.

This clonotype showed up many times. This chain joins TRBV14 and TRBJ2-7; 10 bases map to TRBD1. From germline, CDR1 is SGHDN and CDR2 FVKESK. CDR3 length equals 15 residues. Trimming at V came to 4 bases and at J to 3 bases, leaving 6 bases not matched to a gene. CDR3 sequence reads: CASSLLGTGDYEQYF. The CDR3 DNA reads TGTGCCAGCAGCCTCCTAGGGACAGGGGACTACGAGCAGTACTTC.

There are many counts of this clonotype. V is TRBV19 and J is TRBJ1-5; the D gene is possibly TRBD1 (5 bases). V lost 5 bases, J lost 5 bases, and 13 bases lay in between. The CDR3 totals 14 residues. CDR1 and CDR2 (germline): LNHDA, SQIVND (reference sequence). The CDR3 reads CASSPRATYQPQHF. In nucleotides, the CDR3 is TGTGCCAGTAGTCCCAGGGCCACCTATCAGCCCCAGCATTTT. Full variable domain (remainder filled in from reference TRBV19 and TRBJ1-5): DGGITQSPKYLFRKEGQNVTLSCEQNLNHDAMYWYRQDPGQGLRLIYYSQIVNDFQKGDIAEGYSVSREKKESFPLTVTSAQKNPTAFYLCASSPRATYQPQHFGDGTRLSIL.

This clonotype came up many times. The rearrangement uses TRBV19 and TRBJ2-6; D call uncertain. The CDR3 runs to 18 residues. Looked up from germline, CDR1 is LNHDA and CDR2 is SQIVND (reference sequence). V was shortened by 4 bases and J by 0 bases, with 16 bases between the two germline ends. The CDR3 here is CASSTNYVILSGANVLTF. The CDR3 nucleotides are TGTGCCAGTAGTACCAACTACGTTATCCTCTCTGGGGCCAACGTCCTGACTTTC.

At least ten counts were recorded for this clonotype. This sequence joins TRBV27 and TRBJ1-1; D remains unclear. The CDR3 is 14 amino acids. Deletions cut 8 bases from V and 0 bases from J, with 13 bases between. Per the germline V gene, CDR1 is MNHEY and CDR2 is SMNVEV (reference sequence). CDR3 amino acids: CASGSHSMNTEAFF. For the CDR3, the DNA is TGTGCCAGCGGAAGTCACAGCATGAACACTGAAGCTTTCTTT.

DNA of the CDR3: TGTGCCAGCAGCTTACAGGCGGGAGAGACCCAGTACTTC. Translated: CASSLQAGETQYF. V and J are TRBV11-3 and TRBJ2-5; D might be TRBD2 (5 bases). The CDR3 has 13 amino acids. Trimming cost V 2 bases and J 4 bases, with 8 bases left between them. CDR1 is SGHNT, CDR2 YENEEA, per germline.